The 12 T cell receptor beta chains below were found in one sample sequenced in a study of identical twins. TCRdb ran MiXCR on the 5' RACE reads and lists one entry per CDR3 protein. The sample records about 190,000 distinct CDR3 sequences, about 15% being singletons. These same data were also listed under a study on T cells expressing NK-cell markers.

Sequencing input: CD8+ T cells sorted from blood. All receptors come from a woman aged 18-29 years in good health.

This clonotype was seen at least ten times. The chain combines TRBV13 with TRBJ2-7; TRBD2 might be the D (7 bases). Trimming stripped 6 bases from V and 6 bases from J, with 21 bases between. Germline CDR1 is PRHDT and CDR2 is FYEKMQ (reference sequence). This CDR3 region has 15 residues. For the CDR3, the DNA is TGTGCCAGCAGTCCTCGGGCGGGGGCCCGCTTCGAGCAGTACTTC. Its protein product is CASSPRAGARFEQYF.

This clonotype was counted a few times. The J gene is TRBJ2-2, the V gene TRBV20-1; the match to TRBD2 covers 11 bases. The CDR3 consists of 16 residues. V lost 6 bases to trimming and J lost 6 bases; unmatched junction nucleotides: 12. The germline gives CDR1 DFQATT, CDR2 SNEGSKA (reference sequence). The CDR3 nucleotides are TGCAGTGCCGCTTCTTCTAGCGGGAGGAGGGCCGGGGAGCTGTTTTTT. Translation gives CSAASSSGRRAGELFF.

The chain has TRBV6-2 or TRBV6-3 and TRBJ2-1; 9 bases agree with TRBD1. V trimming: 5 bases; J trimming: 10 bases; junction bases outside the gene matches: 21. This CDR3 is 18 amino acids long. CDR1 and CDR2 (germline): MNHEY, SVGEGT. CDR3 sequence reads: CASSARLLQGARVWEQFF. In DNA form, the CDR3 reads TGTGCCAGCAGTGCCCGTCTATTACAGGGGGCACGGGTTTGGGAGCAGTTCTTC.

J is TRBJ2-1 and V is TRBV29-1; maybe TRBD1 (6 bases). V dropped 3 bases and J dropped 5 bases, with 17 bases sitting between them. CDR3 length equals 15 residues. CDR1 SQVTM and CDR2 ANQGSEA come from the germline V gene. The CDR3 DNA follows: TGCAGCGTTGATAGGACAGATCGGAGGAACAATGAGCAGTTCTTC. Protein: CSVDRTDRRNNEQFF.

Ten or more counts support this clonotype. This sequence joins TRBV11-2 and TRBJ2-5; 8 bases map to TRBD1. With 1 base clipped from V and 1 base from J, the junction kept 11 bases outside the gene matches. Per the germline V gene, CDR1 is SGHAT and CDR2 is FQNNGV. This CDR3 contains 18 residues. CDR3 bases: TGTGCCAGCAGCTTAGGATTACACGGACAGGGATTCCAAGAGACCCAGTACTTC. Its translation: CASSLGLHGQGFQETQYF.

V gene TRBV7-6 combines with J gene TRBJ2-1; 7 nucleotides match TRBD2. V dropped 1 base and J dropped 9; count of bases not matched to a gene: 12. The CDR3 covers 16 residues. Germline V lookup: CDR1 SGHVS, CDR2 FNYEAQ. The CDR3 DNA sequence: TGTGCCAGCAGCTTAGTCTATGCGGGAGATGGAGCTGAGCAGTTCTTC. Translating it yields CASSLVYAGDGAEQFF. Complete variable domain (other parts from reference TRBV7-6 and TRBJ2-1): GAGVSQSPRYKVTKRGQDVALRCDPISGHVSLYWYRQALGQGPEFLTYFNYEAQQDKSGLPNDRFSAERPEGSISTLTIQRTEQRDSAMYRCASSLVYAGDGAEQFFGPGTRLTVL.

This clonotype was recorded a few times. The chain has TRBV18 and TRBJ1-1; 11 bases map to TRBD1. The CDR3 length is 17 residues. CDR1 and CDR2 (germline): KGHSH, LQKENI. J was trimmed by 5 bases and V by 0 bases; bases with no gene match: 8. The CDR3 bases are TGTGCCAGCTCACCACCCCGGACAGGGGGCTCTTGGACTGAAGCTTTCTTT. It is translated as CASSPPRTGGSWTEAFF.

J is TRBJ1-1 and V is TRBV9, with D uncertain. This CDR3 contains 13 residues. V dropped 5 bases and J dropped 0 bases, with 8 bases sitting between them. Germline CDR1 and CDR2: SGDLS and YYNGEE. The CDR3 sequence is CASSTAMNTEAFF. The CDR3 region has the DNA TGTGCCAGCAGTACGGCCATGAACACTGAAGCTTTCTTT.

J is TRBJ2-7 and V is TRBV7-6; D is possibly TRBD1 or TRBD2 (7 bases each). The CDR3 runs 18 residues. Germline V gene lookup returns CDR1 SGHVS and CDR2 FNYEAQ. V was shortened by 6 bases and J by 9 bases, with 33 bases between the two germline ends. The CDR3 DNA sequence: TGTGCCAGCAGTTTCGCAAGGGACGGAAAGGGAGGGGGCCTTGGGCAGTACTTC. It translates to CASSFARDGKGGGLGQYF.

The V call is TRBV20-1, the J call TRBJ2-7; D possibly corresponds to TRBD2 (6 bases). From germline, CDR1 is DFQATT and CDR2 SNEGSKA (reference sequence). V was pared by 3 bases and J by 6 bases, with 15 bases between. This CDR3 region has 13 residues. Here the CDR3 DNA reads TGCAGTGCTAGGGGGGGTCGGGGTGGCGAGCAGTACTTC. It specifies CSARGGRGGEQYF.

This clonotype was counted a few times. The chain carries TRBV4-3 and TRBJ2-7; D uncertain. Deletions cut 4 bases from V and 5 bases from J, with 18 bases between. This CDR3 region has 15 residues. CDR1 and CDR2 (germline): LGHNA, YSLEER. The DNA for the CDR3 is TGCGCCAGCAGCCCAGGACCCTTGGGTATGGACGAGCAGTACTTC. It is translated as CASSPGPLGMDEQYF.

This clonotype was seen repeatedly, ten times or more. This chain connects TRBV29-1 to TRBJ2-1, with 8 positions matching TRBD2. J lost 2 bases, V lost 3 bases, and 9 bases had no gene match. Germline V gene data show CDR1 as SQVTM and CDR2 as ANQGSEA. The CDR3 is made up of 16 amino acids. CDR3 in amino acids: CSVDGGVSWAYNEQFF. The CDR3 DNA reads TGCAGCGTTGACGGGGGGGTTTCCTGGGCCTACAATGAGCAGTTCTTC.